This TCR beta chain appears in the sequencing data of a study of cytomegalovirus exposure and HLA in healthy donors. J was trimmed by 7 bases and V by 6 bases; bases with no gene match: 3. The CDR3 runs to 13 residues. Looked up from germline, CDR1 is KGHSH and CDR2 is LQKENI. The PCR employed 60 Vbeta primers together with 13 Jbeta primers. TCRdb's copy holds only in-frame clones and misses some; the assay was immunoSEQ multiplex PCR. This table holds 150,000 to 200,000 clones, 81% found once. The receptor was isolated from a man aged 45 to 65 in good health and CMV-seropositive. The sequenced material came from PBMCs. This chain connects TRBV18 to TRBJ2-1, with 10 bases lining up with TRBD2. This chain's CDR3 is CASSGTSENEQFF. DNA for the CDR3: TGTGCCAGCTCCGGGACTAGCGAGAATGAGCAGTTCTTC.